A selection of T cell receptor beta chains follows, all from one sample in a study of control samples from healthy donors and cancer patients. Only in-frame clones appear in the TCRdb table, and some are missing; sequencing was by immunoSEQ multiplex PCR. The sample holds some 130,000 clones, 92% seen once. Specimen: blood. The receptor set was obtained from a woman between 50 and 59 years old in good health. Each CDR3 is given with its conserved first and last residue. D genes are given only for firm matches. Size is stated for part of the rows, as once, few or many counts, or as a class when the clone is expanded.

len,d_gene,v_gene,j_gene,abundance,CDR3aa,CDR3nt
16,TRBD1,TRBV28,TRBJ1-2,NA,CASSFSIRDRESGYTF,TGTGCCAGCAGTTTTTCGATTAGGGACAGGGAGTCTGGCTACACCTTC
15,NA,TRBV2,TRBJ1-5,NA,CASSEAPQMNQPQHF,TGTGCCAGCAGTGAAGCCCCGCAGATGAATCAGCCCCAGCATTTT
11,NA,TRBV19,TRBJ1-4,NA,CASRVGEKLFF,TGTGCCAGTAGAGTAGGCGAAAAACTGTTTTTT
13,NA,TRBV12-3/TRBV12-4,TRBJ1-2,NA,CASSEGTNYGYTF,TGTGCCAGCAGTGAAGGGACCAACTATGGCTACACCTTC
16,TRBD2,TRBV30,TRBJ2-5,few,CAWGGGASGRQETQYF,TGTGCCTGGGGGGGTGGGGCTAGCGGGAGGCAAGAGACCCAGTACTTC
13,NA,TRBV2,TRBJ2-7,NA,CASSEAGFYEQYF,TGTGCCAGCAGTGAGGCAGGGTTCTACGAGCAGTACTTC
15,NA,TRBV5-6,TRBJ2-7,NA,CASSQSPGATYEQYF,TGTGCCAGCAGCCAGTCTCCGGGGGCCACCTACGAGCAGTACTTC
15,NA,TRBV5-1,TRBJ2-7,NA,CASSPAGTAGNEQYF,TGCGCCAGCAGCCCCGCCGGGACAGCGGGGAACGAGCAGTACTTC
14,TRBD1,TRBV3-1/TRBV3-2,TRBJ1-2,NA,CASSQIQGNYGYTF,TGTGCCAGCAGCCAGATACAGGGGAACTATGGCTACACCTTC
14,NA,TRBV25-1,TRBJ2-2,NA,CASSGPGSTGELFF,TGTGCCAGCAGTGGTCCAGGGTCCACCGGGGAGCTGTTTTTT
16,TRBD2,TRBV7-7,TRBJ2-5,NA,CASSLGRGVVQETQYF,TGTGCTAGCAGCTTAGGGAGGGGCGTAGTCCAAGAGACCCAGTACTTC
13,NA,TRBV10-2,TRBJ1-5,NA,CASSPGRGQPQHF,TGCGCCAGCAGCCCCGGGAGGGGCCAGCCCCAGCATTTT
13,NA,TRBV24-1,TRBJ2-1,NA,CATSGPGANEQFF,TGTGCCACCAGTGGTCCGGGGGCGAATGAGCAGTTCTTC
13,TRBD1,TRBV2,TRBJ1-1,NA,CASSRQGATEAFF,TGTGCCAGCAGTAGACAGGGGGCTACTGAAGCTTTCTTT
15,TRBD1,TRBV3-1/TRBV3-2,TRBJ1-5,NA,CASSQTGGGNQPQHF,TGTGCCAGCAGTCAGACAGGGGGCGGCAATCAGCCCCAGCATTTT
13,NA,TRBV11-2,TRBJ2-7,few,CASRSRGGYEQYF,TGTGCCAGCAGATCTCGGGGCGGTTACGAGCAGTACTTC
13,TRBD1,TRBV30,TRBJ1-1,NA,CAWRDARDRKAFF,TGTGCCTGGAGGGACGCCCGGGACAGAAAAGCTTTCTTT
18,TRBD2,TRBV5-1,TRBJ2-5,once,CASSPGTSGSGLQETQYF,TGCGCCAGCAGCCCCGGGACTAGCGGGAGCGGACTCCAAGAGACCCAGTACTTC
14,NA,TRBV20-1,TRBJ2-1,NA,CSASVRELNNEQFF,TGCAGTGCTAGTGTCCGGGAGTTGAACAATGAGCAGTTCTTC